These 27 T cell receptor beta chains came from one sample sequenced in a study of blood T cell repertoires in COVID-19. Measured with immunoSEQ multiplex PCR; TCRdb has only the in-frame clones, and not every one. The sample has about 240,000 clones; around 84% are singletons. Sequencing was performed on peripheral blood. The origin of the receptors is a woman between 65 and 79 years old with active or convalescent COVID-19.

The J gene is TRBJ2-5, the V gene TRBV5-1; D may be TRBD2 (5 bases). Germline CDR1 and CDR2: SGHRS and YFSETQ. This CDR3 comprises 14 residues. Trimming took off 1 base at V and 2 bases at J, with 9 bases between the two ends. CDR3 in amino acids: CASSLPGLQETQYF. The CDR3 nucleotides are TGCGCCAGCAGCTTGCCGGGGTTGCAAGAGACCCAGTACTTC.

The J gene is TRBJ1-3, the V gene TRBV19; D is perhaps TRBD1 (6 bases). Germline assignment: CDR1 LNHDA and CDR2 SQIVND (reference sequence). The CDR3 runs 15 residues. With 7 bases removed from V and 0 bases from J, the gap between germline ends came to 13 bases. The CDR3 DNA reads TGTGCCAGTAAGACAGGTCTACTCTCTGGAAACACCATATATTTT. This codes for CASKTGLLSGNTIYF.

The rearrangement uses TRBV6-5 and TRBJ2-1; the match to TRBD2 covers 10 bases. Germline loops: CDR1 MNHEY, CDR2 SVGAGI. CDR3 length equals 14 residues. Trimming took 6 bases from V and 6 from J; bases not matched to a gene: 5. CDR3 amino acids: CASSAGTSVNEQFF. DNA for the CDR3: TGTGCCAGCAGCGCCGGGACTAGCGTCAATGAGCAGTTCTTC.

This clone was counted only a few times. The J gene is TRBJ1-1, the V gene TRBV4-2, with 8 positions matching TRBD1. The CDR3 is 14 residues long. Looked up from germline, CDR1 is LGHNA and CDR2 is YNFKEQ. V shed 5 bases, J shed 4 bases, and the junction held 6 bases outside the gene matches. The CDR3 loop is CASSSVGQVTEAFF. The CDR3 DNA reads TGTGCCAGCAGCTCGGTGGGACAGGTCACTGAAGCTTTCTTT.

This chain links TRBV6-5 with TRBJ1-2, with TRBD1 as a possible D gene (6 bases). V was cut by 6 bases and J by 6 bases, with 11 bases left in between. Germline CDR1 MNHEY, CDR2 SVGAGI. The CDR3 is 12 residues long. The CDR3 sequence: CASRGGGDGYTF. The DNA for the CDR3 is TGTGCCAGCAGGGGAGGGGGGGATGGCTACACCTTC.

J is TRBJ2-4 and V is TRBV19; no clear D gene. The CDR3 runs 14 residues. V lost 5 bases to trimming and J lost 12 bases, with 20 bases between them. CDR1 is LNHDA, CDR2 SQIVND, per germline (reference sequence). The CDR3 loop reads CASSSLDTSSPQYF. The CDR3 DNA sequence: TGTGCCAGTAGTTCCCTCGATACATCAAGTCCTCAGTACTTC.

V and J are TRBV6-2 or TRBV6-3 and TRBJ1-1; D unclear. The CDR3 sequence is 12 residues long. The V and J ends lost 2 bases and 4 bases respectively, with 5 bases between them. Germline CDR1 is MNHEY and CDR2 is SVGEGT. The DNA of the CDR3 is TGTGCCAGCAGTTACGGAGGCACTGAAGCTTTCTTT. It translates to CASSYGGTEAFF.

A remark on this clone: Within the sample, other DNA sequences also encode this same CDR3. The chain uses TRBV28 and TRBJ1-1; no firm D call. The CDR3 is 13 amino acids. The V gene's germline CDR1 is MDHEN and CDR2 SYDVKM. The V and J ends lost 5 bases and 0 bases respectively, with 7 bases between them. The DNA of the CDR3 is TGTGCCAGCAGTCCTCACATGAACACTGAAGCTTTCTTT. Translation gives CASSPHMNTEAFF.

The V gene is TRBV4-3, the J gene TRBJ2-2, with a weak D call TRBD2 (5 bases). CDR3 length: 16 residues. V was cut by 4 bases and J by 6 bases, with 18 bases left in between. The germline CDR1 and CDR2 sequences are LGHNA and YSLEER. The CDR3 region has the DNA TGCGCCAGCAGCCTGGGCCCGAGGACTGGAGCCGGGGAGCTGTTTTTT. It yields the protein CASSLGPRTGAGELFF.

The V call is TRBV11-2, the J call TRBJ2-3; 9 nucleotides agree with TRBD2. The CDR3 has 14 amino acids. V lost 3 bases to trimming and J lost 4 bases; unmatched junction nucleotides: 2. The germline V gene encodes CDR1 SGHAT and CDR2 FQNNGV. The CDR3 DNA follows: TGTGCCAGCAGCTTCGGACTAGCGTCAGATACGCAGTATTTT. Protein product: CASSFGLASDTQYF.

The CDR3 protein is CASSRGETQYF. The DNA for the CDR3 is TGTGCCAGCAGTCGCGGAGAGACCCAGTACTTC. This chain links TRBV6-5 with TRBJ2-5, with D unresolved. The V and J ends lost 5 bases and 4 bases respectively, with 5 bases between them. In germline, CDR1 is MNHEY, CDR2 SVGAGI. The CDR3 runs 11 residues.

This chain connects TRBV6-2 or TRBV6-3 to TRBJ1-1; D is undetermined. V was trimmed by 3 bases and J by 5 bases, leaving 10 bases between them. The CDR3 covers 13 residues. From germline, CDR1 is MNHEY and CDR2 SVGEGT. The CDR3 coding sequence is TGTGCCAGCAGTTATATGCTCCAGACTGAAGCTTTCTTT. The encoded protein is CASSYMLQTEAFF.

The chain carries TRBV3-1 (or the pseudogene TRBV3-2) and TRBJ1-5; the D is unclear. The V end lost 0 bases, the J end lost 7 bases, and 13 bases lay between the germline ends. Germline CDR1 is LGHDT and CDR2 is YNNKEL (reference sequence). This CDR3 is 15 amino acids long. CDR3 bases: TGTGCCAGCAGCCAAGATCTATTAACGGGACAGCCCCAGCATTTT. The encoded protein is CASSQDLLTGQPQHF.

The V and J genes are TRBV12-3 or TRBV12-4 and TRBJ1-2, with unresolved D. Trimming took 8 bases from V and 6 from J, leaving 16 bases between them. The CDR3 totals 13 residues. The CDR3 protein is CASPLYQRDGYTF. The CDR3 bases are TGTGCCAGCCCCCTTTATCAACGGGATGGCTACACCTTC.

The CDR3 protein is CASSLAGGLSEQYF. CDR3 in DNA: TGTGCCAGCAGCTTAGCGGGGGGGCTCTCCGAGCAGTACTTC. V is TRBV11-3 and J is TRBJ2-7; 8 positions agree with TRBD2. Per germline, CDR1 SGHNT and CDR2 YENEEA. V shed 1 base and J 6 bases; nucleotides not matched to a gene: 5. The CDR3 length is 14 residues. Drawing the rest from reference TRBV11-3 and TRBJ2-7, the complete variable domain is EAGVVQSPRYKIIEKKQPVAFWCNPISGHNTLYWYLQNLGQGPELLIRYENEEAVDDSQLPKDRFSAERLKGVDSTLKIQPAELGDSAVYLCASSLAGGLSEQYFGPGTRLTVT.

This chain uses TRBV7-9 with TRBJ2-2; D remains unclear. The V gene's germline CDR1 is SEHNR and CDR2 FQNEAQ (reference sequence). Trimming left V 3 bases short and J 1 base short, with 9 bases between. The CDR3 contains 15 residues. The CDR3 region has the DNA TGTGCCAGCAGCTTGGCCAGGAAGAACACCGGGGAGCTGTTTTTT. Translation gives CASSLARKNTGELFF.

The table lists this clone with a count of one. Here the CDR3 reads CASSLGQGPNQPQHF. The CDR3 DNA reads TGTGCCAGCAGCTTAGGACAGGGACCCAATCAGCCCCAGCATTTT. The V and J genes are TRBV7-2 and TRBJ1-5; 7 bases fit TRBD1. The CDR3 spans 15 residues. The germline CDR1 and CDR2 sequences are SGHTA and FQGNSA. V dropped 1 base and J dropped 3; count of bases not matched to a gene: 3.

The chain uses TRBV7-8 and TRBJ1-2; D ambiguous. There are 15 residues in the CDR3. V was cut by 0 bases and J by 1 base, with 9 bases left in between. Per the germline V gene, CDR1 is SGHVS and CDR2 is FQNEAQ. The CDR3 is CASSLADSLNYGYTF. The CDR3 coding sequence is TGTGCCAGCAGCTTAGCTGACTCCCTTAACTATGGCTACACCTTC.

The CDR3 sequence: CASSREIVNTEAFF. DNA of the CDR3: TGTGCCAGCTCCCGTGAAATAGTGAACACTGAAGCTTTCTTT. This chain connects TRBV5-4 to TRBJ1-1; D not resolved. The V end lost 7 bases, the J end lost 0 bases, and 13 bases lay between the germline ends. CDR3 length: 14 residues. Per the germline V gene, CDR1 is SGHNT and CDR2 is YYREEE (reference sequence).

The chain couples TRBV18 to TRBJ1-2, with D hard to call. Between the trimmed V and J ends, which lost 3 bases and 4 bases, there was a span of 9 bases. The germline gives CDR1 KGHSH, CDR2 LQKENI. CDR3 length: 13 residues. The CDR3 here is CASSPRDIYGYTF. Here the CDR3 DNA reads TGTGCCAGCTCACCTCGAGACATCTATGGCTACACCTTC.

This clone was observed a few times. The germline gene is not matched at one end of the junction; a read error may be the cause. This chain joins TRBV15 and TRBJ1-2; no reliable D call. The CDR3 extends over 15 amino acids. Germline V gene data show CDR1 as LNHNV and CDR2 as YYDKDF (reference sequence). In DNA form, the CDR3 reads TGTGCCACCAGCAGATCCCTGGGCCCAGCGGATAAAGTCTCCTTC. Its translation: CATSRSLGPADKVSF.

The chain has TRBV7-9 and TRBJ2-5; 7 positions match TRBD2. Per the germline V gene, CDR1 is SEHNR and CDR2 is FQNEAQ (reference sequence). V gave up 0 bases and J gave up 5 bases; unmatched junction bases: 18. This CDR3 region has 19 residues. The CDR3 sequence: CASSLAQGGSLGSGETQYF. The CDR3 region has the DNA TGTGCCAGCAGCTTAGCGCAGGGAGGGAGTCTAGGAAGCGGGGAGACCCAGTACTTC.

V is TRBV5-5 and J is TRBJ1-1; D is unresolved. The CDR3 is made up of 12 amino acids. The germline CDR1 and CDR2 sequences are SGHKS and YYEKEE (reference sequence). Trimming took off 4 bases at V and 11 bases at J, with 15 bases between the two ends. The CDR3 coding sequence is TGTGCCAGCAGCCCTGACGGGGTCGGGGCTTTCTTT. Translated, it gives CASSPDGVGAFF.

The chain is built from TRBV5-1 and TRBJ2-1; D uncertain. Germline CDR1 is SGHRS and CDR2 is YFSETQ. Trimming removed 0 bases from V and 2 bases from J, with 12 bases in between. This CDR3 spans 16 amino acids. The CDR3: CASSLGPTSTYNEQFF. The CDR3, as DNA: TGCGCCAGCAGCTTGGGGCCGACATCCACCTACAATGAGCAGTTCTTC.

The chain employs TRBV11-2 and TRBJ2-1; D gene unclear. Trimming removed 4 bases from V and 7 bases from J, with 14 bases in between. This CDR3 contains 14 residues. Per the germline V gene, CDR1 is SGHAT and CDR2 is FQNNGV. The CDR3 DNA sequence: TGTGCCAGCAGCTCCGGGTCCCCTGCAAATGAGCAGTTCTTC. This gives the protein CASSSGSPANEQFF.

The chain links TRBV6-5 to TRBJ1-1, with 7 bases matching TRBD1. V lost 6 bases and J lost 5; bases outside the gene matches: 12. CDR1 is MNHEY and CDR2 is SVGAGI in the germline V gene. This CDR3 is built from 15 residues. The CDR3 spells CASSPYPTGSTEAFF. As DNA, the CDR3 is TGTGCCAGCAGCCCCTACCCGACAGGGAGTACTGAAGCTTTCTTT.

CDR3 sequence: CASMARDTSNQPQHF. CDR3 coding DNA: TGTGCCAGCATGGCCCGGGACACTAGCAATCAGCCCCAGCATTTT. The J gene is TRBJ1-5, the V gene TRBV6-5, with a possible D match to TRBD1 (6 bases). This CDR3 contains 15 residues. Per the germline V gene, CDR1 is MNHEY and CDR2 is SVGAGI. V lost 7 bases and J 0 bases, leaving 13 bases between the germline ends.